Here is one TCR beta chain with its context. Antigen specificity is unknown. It was approximately 280 ng DNA, 25,000 to 35,000 T cell genomes, that went into each replicate PCR of unsorted PBMC. Sequencing used immunoSEQ multiplex PCR; TCRdb keeps in-frame clones, though not all of them. The table has around 480,000 clones, 60% to 80% seen once. These data come from a study of shared clonotypes between healthy human individuals. Recent acute infections and vaccinations were absent in the healthy HIV-negative adult donors. Study results and limitations: Only blood samples were collected, and tissue repertoires likely differ.

The sequence came from a woman between 40 and 55 years old in good health. Some clones in this sample may be carry-over from other donors' samples. Sequencing used PBMCs.

CDR3 protein: CAWSVGTPNYEQYF. The CDR3 DNA sequence: TGTGCCTGGAGTGTGGGGACACCAAACTACGAGCAGTACTTC. The gene calls are TRBV30 and TRBJ2-7; possible D gene TRBD1, 6 bases. The CDR3 spans 14 residues. V was shortened by 0 bases and J by 3 bases, with 12 bases between the two germline ends. Germline CDR1 is GTSNPN and CDR2 is SVGIG (reference sequence).